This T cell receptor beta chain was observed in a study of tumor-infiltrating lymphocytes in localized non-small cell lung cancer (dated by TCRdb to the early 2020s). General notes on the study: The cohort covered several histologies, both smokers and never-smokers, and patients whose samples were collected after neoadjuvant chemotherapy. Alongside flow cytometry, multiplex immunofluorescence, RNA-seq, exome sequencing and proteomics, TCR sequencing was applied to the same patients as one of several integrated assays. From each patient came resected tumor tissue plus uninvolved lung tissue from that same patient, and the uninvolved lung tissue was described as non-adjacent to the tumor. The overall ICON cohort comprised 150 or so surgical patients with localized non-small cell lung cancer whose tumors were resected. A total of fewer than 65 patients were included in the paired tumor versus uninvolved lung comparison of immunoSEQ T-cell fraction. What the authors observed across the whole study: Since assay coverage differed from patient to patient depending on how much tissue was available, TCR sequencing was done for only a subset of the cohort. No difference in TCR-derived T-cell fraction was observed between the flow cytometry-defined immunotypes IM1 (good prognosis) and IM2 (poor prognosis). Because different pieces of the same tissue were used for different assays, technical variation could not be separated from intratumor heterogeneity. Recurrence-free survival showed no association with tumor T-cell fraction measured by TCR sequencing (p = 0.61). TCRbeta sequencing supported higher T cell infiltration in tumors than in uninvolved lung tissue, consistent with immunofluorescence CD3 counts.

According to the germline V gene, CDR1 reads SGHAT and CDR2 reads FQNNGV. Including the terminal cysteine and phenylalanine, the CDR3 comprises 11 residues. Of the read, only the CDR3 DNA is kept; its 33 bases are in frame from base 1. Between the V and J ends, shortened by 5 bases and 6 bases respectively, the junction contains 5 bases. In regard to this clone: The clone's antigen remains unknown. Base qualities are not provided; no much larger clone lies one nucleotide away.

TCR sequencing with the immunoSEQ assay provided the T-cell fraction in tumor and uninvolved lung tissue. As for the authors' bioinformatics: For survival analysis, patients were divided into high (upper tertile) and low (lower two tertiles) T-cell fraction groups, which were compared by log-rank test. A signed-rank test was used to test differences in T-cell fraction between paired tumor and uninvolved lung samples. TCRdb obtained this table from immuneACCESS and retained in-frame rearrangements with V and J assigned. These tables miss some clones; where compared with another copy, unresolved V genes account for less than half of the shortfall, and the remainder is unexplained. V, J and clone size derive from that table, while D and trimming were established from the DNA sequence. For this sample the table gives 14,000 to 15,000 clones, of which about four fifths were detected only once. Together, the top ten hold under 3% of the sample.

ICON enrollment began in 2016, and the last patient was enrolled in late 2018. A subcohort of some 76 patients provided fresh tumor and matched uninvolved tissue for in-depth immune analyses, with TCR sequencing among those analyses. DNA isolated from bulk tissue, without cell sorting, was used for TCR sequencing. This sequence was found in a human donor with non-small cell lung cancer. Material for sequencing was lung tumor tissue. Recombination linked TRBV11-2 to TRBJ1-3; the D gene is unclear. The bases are TGTGCCAGCAGCGGAGAAAACACCATATATTTT. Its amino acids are CASSGENTIYF.